The 18 T cell receptor beta chains listed next were all sequenced from one sample in a study of T cells in Graves' hyperthyroidism and ophthalmopathy. Amplified TCR beta CDR3 regions came from RNA transcripts. The HTBI primer set served for first-round RT-PCR of the TCR CDR3. TCRdb recomputed calls from the multiplex PCR reads with MiXCR, one row per CDR3 protein. Among 50,000 to 75,000 distinct CDR3 sequences listed, roughly 49% were seen once. Sequenced input: blood. The receptors derive from a woman aged 30 to 39 with Graves' ophthalmopathy.

About this clonotype itself: At one boundary the junction diverges from the germline segment, which might be a read error. This chain connects TRBV19 to TRBJ1-1, with D possibly TRBD1 on 5 matching bases. Germline V gives CDR1 LNHDA, CDR2 SQIVND (reference sequence). The CDR3 has 16 residues. The CDR3 DNA follows: TGTGTCAGTTGTCCGGCCCCGGGACTGACGAACACTGAAGCTTTCTTT. It yields the protein CVSCPAPGLTNTEAFF.

A word on this clonotype: Germline and junction disagree at one end, which may indicate a read error. The chain couples TRBV4-1 to TRBJ2-1; 9 bases map to TRBD2. The length of the CDR3 is 16 residues. In germline, CDR1 is MGHRA, CDR2 YSYEKL. Here the CDR3 reads CASSRGLAGIYNEQFF. The CDR3 coding sequence is TGCGCCAGCAGCCGAGGCCTAGCGGGGATCTACAATGAGCAGTTTTTC.

The chain has TRBV20-1 and TRBJ2-3; 13 bases match TRBD2. Germline V lookup: CDR1 DFQATT, CDR2 SNEGSKA (reference sequence). The CDR3 runs 14 residues. V shed 3 bases, J shed 11 bases, and the junction held 8 bases outside the gene matches. The CDR3 bases are TGCAGTGCTAGGGCACTAGCGGGAGGGGGTGAGCAGTATTTT. Its translation is CSARALAGGGEQYF.

A note on this clonotype: A read error may account for a junction end that differs from germline. This chain joins TRBV13 and TRBJ1-1; D is ambiguous. CDR1 and CDR2 from the germline V gene are PRHDT and FYEKMQ (reference sequence). The CDR3 loop spans 13 amino acids. The CDR3 loop is CASSLRGSYEALF. The DNA for the CDR3 is TGTGCCAGCAGCTTAAGAGGTAGTTATGAAGCTCTCTTT. The full variable domain, rest sourced from reference TRBV13 and TRBJ1-1, is AAGVIQSPRHLIKEKRETATLKCYPIPRHDTVYWYQQGPGQDPQFLISFYEKMQSDKGSIPDRFSAQQFSDYHSELNMSSLELGDSALYFCASSLRGSYEALFGQGTRLTVV.

This clonotype has at least ten counts. The chain carries TRBV6-1 and TRBJ2-7, with D possibly TRBD1 on 6 matching bases. Germline lookup yields CDR1 MNHNS and CDR2 SASEGT. The CDR3 spans 13 residues. With 4 bases removed from V and 2 bases from J, the gap between germline ends came to 9 bases. This CDR3 reads CASSVTGPYEQYF. Here the CDR3 DNA reads TGTGCCAGCAGTGTGACAGGACCCTACGAGCAGTACTTC.

The chain recombines TRBV15 with TRBJ2-1, with 10 positions matching TRBD1. With 4 bases clipped from V and 4 bases from J, the junction kept 10 bases outside the gene matches. The CDR3 is 17 amino acids. The germline CDR1 and CDR2 sequences are LNHNV and YYDKDF (reference sequence). The CDR3, as DNA: TGTGCCACCAGCAATCCCAGCGGGACAGGGGATTACAATGAGCAGTTCTTC. This gives the protein CATSNPSGTGDYNEQFF.

This clonotype is termed medium-sized (0.01 to 0.1%). Written as DNA, the CDR3 is TGCGCCAGCAGTGAGGCTGGCTACACCTTC. This sequence encodes CASSEAGYTF. This rearrangement joins TRBV10-1 to TRBJ1-2; no clear D gene. The V gene lost 2 bases and the J gene lost 7 bases, with 2 bases spanning the gap. Germline loops: CDR1 WNHNN, CDR2 SYGVQD (reference sequence). The CDR3 is made up of 10 amino acids.

The genes are TRBV5-1 and TRBJ2-3; D is uncertain. TRBJ1-5 explains the end of the DNA better; the J call may be wrong. This CDR3 is 14 amino acids long. Germline values: CDR1 SGHRS, CDR2 YFSETQ. This CDR3 is CASSLAVRPDTQHF. CDR3 nucleotide sequence: TGCGCCAGCAGCTTAGCGGTACGTCCTGATACGCAGCATTTT.

The rearrangement links TRBV20-1 to TRBJ2-5, with D perhaps TRBD2 (6 bases). This CDR3 is 13 amino acids long. V was shortened by 3 bases and J by 6 bases, with 14 bases between the two germline ends. CDR1 and CDR2 (germline): DFQATT, SNEGSKA (reference sequence). The CDR3 nucleotides are TGCAGTGCTAGCGGGAGTTTCAAGAAGACCCAGTACTTC. Translation: CSASGSFKKTQYF.

In its sample, this clonotype was seen many times. The J gene is TRBJ1-4, the V gene TRBV10-3; 10 bases are a match to TRBD1. Trimming took 4 bases from V and 5 from J; bases not matched to a gene: 1. The CDR3 is made up of 14 amino acids. CDR1 and CDR2 from the germline V gene are ENHRY and SYGVKD. The CDR3 spells CAISGTGGNEKLFF. For the CDR3, the DNA is TGTGCCATCAGTGGGACAGGGGGGAATGAAAAACTGTTTTTT.

In its sample, this clonotype was seen many times. This chain connects TRBV28 to TRBJ2-1; D perhaps matches TRBD1 (5 bases). CDR3 length equals 14 residues. V dropped 5 bases and J dropped 4 bases, with 12 bases sitting between them. Germline V gene lookup returns CDR1 MDHEN and CDR2 SYDVKM. The CDR3 bases are TGTGCCAGCAGTCCCCGACAGACGTACAATGAGCAGTTCTTC. Translated: CASSPRQTYNEQFF.

This clonotype was detected only once. A much larger clone differs by one base, so this may be a read error. The V call is TRBV12-3 or TRBV12-4, the J call TRBJ2-2; TRBD2 might be the D (5 bases). The CDR3 consists of 17 residues. Deletions cut 6 bases from V and 4 bases from J, with 21 bases between. Written as DNA, the CDR3 is TGTGCCAGCAGCCGGGAACAATTCCGGGCTGGCACCGGGGAGCTGTTTTTT. Protein sequence: CASSREQFRAGTGELFF.

This clonotype was seen many times. The chain recombines TRBV5-1 with TRBJ2-3; D call uncertain. Deletions cut 2 bases from V and 3 bases from J, with 7 bases between. This CDR3 comprises 13 residues. Germline V gives CDR1 SGHRS, CDR2 YFSETQ. The CDR3 spells CASSLTTTDTQYF. CDR3 sequence (DNA): TGCGCCAGCAGCTTAACTACTACAGATACGCAGTATTTT.

This clonotype was seen more than once but under ten times. This may stem from a read error, because a much larger clone lies one nucleotide away. This chain connects TRBV3-1 to TRBJ2-7, with D possibly matching TRBD1 (6 bases). Germline CDR1 and CDR2: LGHDT and YNNKEL (reference sequence). The V and J ends lost 6 bases and 5 bases respectively, with 17 bases between them. The CDR3 totals 14 residues. The CDR3 DNA is TGTGCCAGCAGTTACGTGACAGGAGTTCACGAGCAGTACTTC. This encodes CASSYVTGVHEQYF.

The rearrangement joins TRBV29-1 to TRBJ1-1, with D unresolved. This CDR3 has 10 amino acids. The germline V and J ends were trimmed by 1 base and 6 bases, with 3 bases remaining between them. CDR1 and CDR2 (germline): SQVTM, ANQGSEA. This chain's CDR3 is CSVEVAEAFF. The CDR3 DNA reads as TGCAGCGTTGAAGTGGCTGAAGCTTTCTTT.

This clonotype was recorded at least ten times. The gene calls are TRBV20-1 and TRBJ1-2; tentative D call: TRBD1 (6 bases). CDR1 is DFQATT, CDR2 SNEGSKA, per germline (reference sequence). V was cut by 6 bases and J by 3 bases, with 11 bases left in between. CDR3 length: 12 amino acids. CDR3 sequence (DNA): TGCAGTGCGCGGACAGACTACTATGGCTACACCTTC. Residues: CSARTDYYGYTF.

Comments on this clonotype: Compared with germline, one end of the junction differs, possibly owing to a read error. The chain uses TRBV7-3 and TRBJ2-7; unclear D gene. Germline V gene lookup returns CDR1 SGHTA and CDR2 FQGTGA. The CDR3 has 14 amino acids. This chain's CDR3 is CASSLNQNTYEQYF. The CDR3 nucleotides are TGCGCCAGCAGCCTAAATCAAAACACTTACGAGCAGTACTTC.

This chain's CDR3 is CAWSVPRPGNEKLFF. CDR3 coding DNA: TGTGCCTGGAGTGTACCCCGACCGGGAAATGAAAAACTGTTTTTT. The V and J genes are TRBV30 and TRBJ1-4, with no clear D. V was trimmed by 0 bases and J by 5 bases, leaving 13 bases between them. There are 15 residues in the CDR3. The V gene's germline CDR1 is GTSNPN and CDR2 SVGIG (reference sequence).